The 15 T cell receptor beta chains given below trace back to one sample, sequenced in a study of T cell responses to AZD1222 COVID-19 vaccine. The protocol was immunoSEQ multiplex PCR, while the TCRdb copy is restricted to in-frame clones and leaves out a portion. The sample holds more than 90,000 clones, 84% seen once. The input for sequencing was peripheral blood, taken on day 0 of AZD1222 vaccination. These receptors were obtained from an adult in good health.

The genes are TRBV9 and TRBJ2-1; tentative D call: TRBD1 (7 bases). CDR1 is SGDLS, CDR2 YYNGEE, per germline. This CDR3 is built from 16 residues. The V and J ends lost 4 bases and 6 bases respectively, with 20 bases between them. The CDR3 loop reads CASSPQIAGGGNEQFF. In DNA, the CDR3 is TGTGCCAGCAGCCCTCAAATAGCAGGGGGAGGCAATGAGCAGTTCTTC.

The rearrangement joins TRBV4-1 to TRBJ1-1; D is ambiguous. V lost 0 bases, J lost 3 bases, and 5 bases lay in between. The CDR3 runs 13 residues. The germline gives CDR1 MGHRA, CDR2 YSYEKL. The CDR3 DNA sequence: TGCGCCAGCAGCCAAGACGCAGACACTGAAGCTTTCTTT. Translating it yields CASSQDADTEAFF.

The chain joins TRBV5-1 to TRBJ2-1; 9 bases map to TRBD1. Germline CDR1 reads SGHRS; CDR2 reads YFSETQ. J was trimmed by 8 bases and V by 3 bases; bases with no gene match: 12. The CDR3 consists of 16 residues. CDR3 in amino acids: CASSSPGTGPSYEQFF. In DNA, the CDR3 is TGCGCCAGCAGCTCTCCCGGGACAGGGCCCAGCTATGAGCAGTTCTTC.

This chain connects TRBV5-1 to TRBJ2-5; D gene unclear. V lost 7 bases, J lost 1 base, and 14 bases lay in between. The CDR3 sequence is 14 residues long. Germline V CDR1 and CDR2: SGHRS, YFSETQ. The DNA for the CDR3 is TGCGCCAGCTGCCTTGAGGTGGCCCAAGAGACCCAGTACTTC. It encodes CASCLEVAQETQYF.

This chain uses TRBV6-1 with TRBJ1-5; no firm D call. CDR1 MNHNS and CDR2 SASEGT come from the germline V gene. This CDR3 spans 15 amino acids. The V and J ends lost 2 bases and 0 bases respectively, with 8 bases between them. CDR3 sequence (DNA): TGTGCCAGCAGTGAAAGCGGGAATAGCAATCAGCCCCAGCATTTT. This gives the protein CASSESGNSNQPQHF.

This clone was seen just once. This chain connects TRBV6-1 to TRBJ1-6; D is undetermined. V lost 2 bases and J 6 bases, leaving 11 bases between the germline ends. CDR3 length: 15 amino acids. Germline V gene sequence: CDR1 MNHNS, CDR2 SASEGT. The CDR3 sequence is CASSEFRPPNSPLHF. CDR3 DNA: TGTGCCAGCAGTGAATTTAGGCCCCCTAATTCACCCCTCCACTTT.

CDR3 region: CASGSSFQNEKLFF. In nucleotides, the CDR3 is TGTGCCAGCGGAAGCAGCTTCCAGAATGAAAAACTGTTTTTT. V usage is TRBV11-2 and J usage is TRBJ1-4; unclear D gene. V was shortened by 8 bases and J by 5 bases, with 15 bases between the two germline ends. The germline gives CDR1 SGHAT, CDR2 FQNNGV. The CDR3 loop spans 14 amino acids.

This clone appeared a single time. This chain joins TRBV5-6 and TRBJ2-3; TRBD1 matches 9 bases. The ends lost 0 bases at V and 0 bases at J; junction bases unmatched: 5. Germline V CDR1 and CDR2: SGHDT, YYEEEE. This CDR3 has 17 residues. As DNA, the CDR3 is TGTGCCAGCAGCTTGGTAACAGGGGGCCTGAGCACAGATACGCAGTATTTT. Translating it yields CASSLVTGGLSTDTQYF.

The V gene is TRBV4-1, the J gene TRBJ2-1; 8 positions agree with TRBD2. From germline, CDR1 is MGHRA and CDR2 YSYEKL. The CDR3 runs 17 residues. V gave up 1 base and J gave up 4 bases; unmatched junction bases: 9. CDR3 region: CASSQGRSGGLYNEQFF. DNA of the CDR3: TGCGCCAGCAGCCAAGGTCGCAGCGGGGGACTATACAATGAGCAGTTCTTC.

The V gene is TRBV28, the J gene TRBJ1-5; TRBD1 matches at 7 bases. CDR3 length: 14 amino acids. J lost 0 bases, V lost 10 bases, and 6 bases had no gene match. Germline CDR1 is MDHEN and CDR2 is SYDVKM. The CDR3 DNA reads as TGTGCCACCGGGACAGATTATAGCAATCAGCCCCAGCATTTT. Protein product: CATGTDYSNQPQHF.

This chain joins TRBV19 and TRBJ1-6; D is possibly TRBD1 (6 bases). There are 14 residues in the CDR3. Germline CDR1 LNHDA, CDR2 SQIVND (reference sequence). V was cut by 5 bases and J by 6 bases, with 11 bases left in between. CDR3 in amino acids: CASSGGAGNSPLHF. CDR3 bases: TGTGCCAGTAGTGGGGGCGCGGGTAATTCACCCCTCCACTTT.

DNA for the CDR3: TGTGCCAGCTCACCCTTCGGGCAAGAGACCCAGTACTTC. It translates to CASSPFGQETQYF. The rearrangement uses TRBV18 and TRBJ2-5; D gene ambiguous. This CDR3 is 13 amino acids long. Germline lookup yields CDR1 KGHSH and CDR2 LQKENI. The V end was cut by 3 bases, the J end by 2 bases, with 7 bases between.

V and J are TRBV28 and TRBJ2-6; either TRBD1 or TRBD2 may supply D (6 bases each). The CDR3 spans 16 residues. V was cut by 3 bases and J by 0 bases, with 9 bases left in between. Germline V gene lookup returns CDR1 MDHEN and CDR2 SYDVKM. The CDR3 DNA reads TGTGCCAGCAGTTTCCGGGGGCGCTCTGGGGCCAACGTCCTGACTTTC. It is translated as CASSFRGRSGANVLTF.

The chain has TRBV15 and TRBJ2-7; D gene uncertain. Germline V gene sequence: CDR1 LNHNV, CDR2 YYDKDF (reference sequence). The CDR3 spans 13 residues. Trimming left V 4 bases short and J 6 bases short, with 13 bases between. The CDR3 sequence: CATSISPGGEQYF. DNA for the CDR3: TGTGCCACCAGCATCAGCCCCGGCGGCGAGCAGTACTTC.

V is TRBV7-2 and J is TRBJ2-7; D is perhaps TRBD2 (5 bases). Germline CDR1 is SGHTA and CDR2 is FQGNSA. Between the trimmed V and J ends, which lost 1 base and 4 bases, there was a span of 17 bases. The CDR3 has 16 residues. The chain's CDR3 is CASSLVVGSGVYEQYF. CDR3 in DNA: TGTGCCAGCAGCTTAGTAGTCGGATCCGGGGTATACGAGCAGTACTTC.